These T cell receptor beta chains were read from a single sample in a study of shared clonotypes between healthy human individuals. Measured with immunoSEQ multiplex PCR; TCRdb has only the in-frame clones, and not every one. Seen here are 950,000 to 1,200,000 clones, approximately 75% observed once, and the top ten hold roughly 0.9%. Sequenced sample: memory CD4+ T cells from PBMCs. The origin of the receptors is a man between 18 and 35 years old in good health. Some clones in this sample may be carry-over from other donors' samples. The CDR3 runs from the conserved cysteine through the conserved F or W. The D gene is left open where the match is weak. Part of the rows lack a size; the others show once, few, many or a class for expanded clones.

V	D	J	size	CDR3	DNA
TRBV5-1	-	TRBJ1-1	-	CASKGEFEAFF	TGCGCCAGCAAGGGGGAGTTTGAAGCTTTCTTT
TRBV2	TRBD1	TRBJ2-5	-	CASRRQGAPRETQYF	TGTGCCAGCAGGAGACAGGGGGCACCTCGGGAGACCCAGTACTTC
TRBV27	-	TRBJ1-3	-	CASSLGVSGNTIYF	TGTGCCAGCAGTTTGGGCGTTTCAGGAAACACCATATATTTT
TRBV10-3	TRBD2	TRBJ2-1	few	CAIRGTSGRNEQFF	TGTGCCATCAGGGGGACTAGCGGGAGGAATGAGCAGTTCTTC
TRBV11-2	-	TRBJ2-5	-	CASSLGGRETQYF	TGTGCCAGCAGCTTAGGGGGGAGAGAGACCCAGTACTTC
TRBV10-2	-	TRBJ2-1	few	CASRSDRKAYNEQFF	TGCGCCAGCAGATCCGACAGGAAGGCCTACAATGAGCAGTTCTTC
TRBV29-1	TRBD1	TRBJ2-1	-	CSGLAGDRDEQFF	TGCAGCGGATTAGCCGGAGACAGGGATGAGCAGTTCTTC
TRBV27	TRBD2	TRBJ2-3	once	CASTARGVSTDTQYF	TGTGCCAGCACCGCGCGGGGGGTGAGCACAGATACGCAGTATTTT
TRBV29-1	-	TRBJ2-3	-	CSVVRAPTDTQYF	TGCAGCGTTGTAAGGGCCCCCACAGATACGCAGTATTTT
TRBV5-1	TRBD1	TRBJ1-3	-	CASSQTTGPLSGNTIYF	TGCGCCAGCAGCCAGACGACAGGGCCCCTCTCTGGAAACACCATATATTTT
TRBV2	TRBD2	TRBJ2-2	many	CASQGTSGRNTGELFF	TGTGCCAGCCAGGGGACTAGCGGGAGGAACACCGGGGAGCTGTTTTTT
TRBV10-3	TRBD1	TRBJ1-2	-	CATGQADGYTF	TGTGCCACCGGACAGGCGGATGGCTACACCTTC
TRBV6-1	-	TRBJ1-2	few	CASSDGQLYGYTF	TGTGCCAGCAGTGACGGACAGCTGTATGGCTACACCTTC
TRBV9	-	TRBJ2-5	-	CASSGIRGVGETQYF	TGTGCCAGCAGCGGAATCCGCGGGGTGGGGGAGACCCAGTACTTC
TRBV7-2	TRBD2	TRBJ2-2	-	CASSPRSIAGAGGELFF	TGTGCCAGCAGCCCCCGTTCGATAGCGGGAGCAGGCGGGGAGCTGTTTTTT
TRBV7-3	TRBD2	TRBJ2-2	once	CASSLIGGLAGDTGELFF	TGTGCCAGCAGCTTAATTGGCGGACTAGCGGGAGACACCGGGGAGCTGTTTTTT
TRBV13	-	TRBJ1-1	-	CASTNPSRGANTEAFF	TGTGCCAGCACCAACCCTTCCCGGGGGGCGAACACTGAAGCTTTCTTT
TRBV28	-	TRBJ1-1	many	CASSAQGRHTEAFF	TGTGCCAGCAGTGCGCAGGGGCGACACACTGAAGCTTTCTTT
TRBV19	TRBD1	TRBJ1-5	-	CASSSRQGSGNQPQHF	TGTGCCAGTAGTTCCCGACAGGGATCGGGCAATCAGCCCCAGCATTTT
TRBV18	TRBD1	TRBJ2-3	once	CASSPGTGKGNTQYF	TGTGCCAGCTCACCCGGGACAGGGAAAGGGAATACGCAGTATTTT
TRBV7-3	-	TRBJ2-1	-	CASSFDYNEQFF	TGTGCCAGCAGCTTCGACTACAATGAGCAGTTCTTC
TRBV18	-	TRBJ2-1	-	CASSPLVGYNEQFF	TGTGCCAGCTCACCACTAGTAGGGTACAATGAGCAGTTCTTC
TRBV5-1	-	TRBJ1-2	-	CASSLGTPGGGYTF	TGCGCCAGCAGCTTGGGTACCCCGGGGGGTGGCTACACCTTC
TRBV11-2	-	TRBJ2-1	-	CASSLVGGRMVQFF	TGTGCCAGCAGTCTCGTTGGGGGAAGGATGGTGCAGTTCTTC
TRBV5-4	-	TRBJ1-3	-	CASSSQRSGNTIYF	TGTGCCAGCAGTTCTCAACGCTCTGGAAACACCATATATTTT
TRBV5-6	TRBD1	TRBJ2-7	few	CASSWGWDRPYEQYF	TGTGCCAGCAGCTGGGGTTGGGACAGACCCTACGAGCAGTACTTC
TRBV18	TRBD1	TRBJ1-4	-	CASSPRPGQGNPTNEKLFF	TGTGCCAGCTCACCACGGCCTGGACAGGGAAACCCTACTAATGAAAAACTGTTTTTT
TRBV2	-	TRBJ1-5	few	CASSENPGNQPQHF	TGTGCCAGCAGTGAAAATCCGGGGAATCAGCCCCAGCATTTT
TRBV15	-	TRBJ1-3	-	CATSRLSAGVVPRHTIYF	TGTGCCACCAGCAGGTTGTCAGCAGGGGTTGTACCTCGGCACACCATATATTTT
TRBV7-2	-	TRBJ2-4	-	CASSGLAKNIQYF	TGTGCCAGCTCTGGACTAGCCAAAAACATTCAGTACTTC
TRBV5-1	TRBD1	TRBJ2-2	few	CASSFWTGQPGELFF	TGCGCCAGCAGCTTCTGGACGGGACAGCCGGGGGAGCTGTTTTTT
TRBV7-2	-	TRBJ2-4	-	CASSDRRNSKNIQYF	TGTGCCAGCAGCGATAGACGGAATTCCAAAAACATTCAGTACTTC
TRBV29-1	TRBD1	TRBJ2-1	-	CSAPDRGDYNEQFF	TGCAGCGCCCCGGACAGGGGAGACTACAATGAGCAGTTCTTC
TRBV30	TRBD2	TRBJ2-1	-	CAWSVGTSGLLKENEQFF	TGTGCCTGGAGTGTTGGGACTAGCGGGTTACTGAAGGAGAATGAGCAGTTCTTC
TRBV5-1	TRBD2	TRBJ2-3	few	CASSPGLAGLTDTQYF	TGCGCCAGCAGCCCCGGACTAGCGGGCCTCACAGATACGCAGTATTTT
TRBV5-4	-	TRBJ2-5	once	CASSLAGREETQYF	TGTGCCAGCAGCTTGGCTGGCAGAGAAGAGACCCAGTACTTC
TRBV29-1	-	TRBJ1-2	-	CSVEDHNYGYTF	TGCAGCGTTGAGGACCATAACTACGGCTACACCTTC
TRBV29-1	TRBD1	TRBJ1-2	-	CSVAGTGDYGYTF	TGCAGCGTTGCCGGGACAGGGGACTATGGCTACACCTTC
TRBV18	TRBD1	TRBJ1-1	few	CASSPSGGAVTEAFF	TGTGCCAGCTCACCATCAGGGGGCGCGGTCACTGAAGCTTTCTTT
TRBV2	TRBD1	TRBJ2-7	-	CASSQTGQGGEQYF	TGTGCCAGCAGTCAGACTGGACAGGGGGGCGAGCAGTACTTC
TRBV5-1	TRBD2	TRBJ2-1	-	CASSLLAGGYNEQFF	TGCGCCAGCAGCCTCCTAGCGGGAGGCTACAATGAGCAGTTCTTC